A single sample is the source of the 6 T cell receptor beta chains below, sequenced in a study of blood T cell repertoires in COVID-19. Sequencing was performed with immunoSEQ multiplex PCR; in TCRdb, only in-frame clones are kept and a portion is missing. This sample carries around 160,000 clones, 81% of them seen once, and the ten largest clones take 8% to 9%. Sequenced input: peripheral blood. All receptors come from a human donor with acute or convalescent COVID-19. The donor label of this sample is uncertain.

The genes are TRBV28 and TRBJ1-4; tentatively, D is TRBD1 (6 bases). V was trimmed by 3 bases and J by 8 bases, leaving 13 bases between them. The V gene's germline CDR1 is MDHEN and CDR2 SYDVKM. This CDR3 has 14 residues. The CDR3 is CASSLGGAGEKLFF. DNA of the CDR3: TGTGCCAGCAGTTTGGGGGGGGCCGGCGAAAAACTGTTTTTT.

The chain employs TRBV5-1 and TRBJ2-3; 9 bases fit TRBD2. The CDR3 totals 17 residues. The V segment lost 5 bases and the J segment 4 bases; nucleotides outside the gene matches: 14. Germline loops: CDR1 SGHRS, CDR2 YFSETQ. CDR3 sequence reads: CASSAGKVAGVADTQYF. CDR3 in DNA: TGCGCCAGCAGTGCGGGTAAGGTAGCGGGGGTCGCAGATACGCAGTATTTT.

The rearrangement uses TRBV30 and TRBJ1-4; 9 bases match TRBD1. Trimming cost V 4 bases and J 3 bases; bases outside gene matches: 3. Germline loops: CDR1 GTSNPN, CDR2 SVGIG (reference sequence). This CDR3 is built from 14 residues. The CDR3 loop reads CAWNRQGANEKLFF. In DNA, the CDR3 is TGTGCCTGGAACCGACAGGGGGCTAATGAAAAACTGTTTTTT.

Comments on this clone: Other DNA sequences within the sample encode an identical CDR3. The CDR3 DNA sequence: TGTGCCACCAGTCCAGGGCAAAGCTCCTACAATGAGCAGTTCTTC. Translating it yields CATSPGQSSYNEQFF. This chain uses TRBV24-1 with TRBJ2-1, with D perhaps TRBD1 (5 bases). The ends were cut back, 6 bases at V and 0 bases at J, with 11 bases in the middle. This CDR3 contains 15 residues. Germline V gene sequence: CDR1 KGHDR, CDR2 SFDVKD.

The genes are TRBV7-6 and TRBJ2-5; 8 nucleotides align to TRBD1. J lost 5 bases, V lost 2 bases, and 1 base had no gene match. CDR1 is SGHVS and CDR2 is FNYEAQ in the germline V gene. The length of the CDR3 is 13 residues. In DNA form, the CDR3 reads TGTGCCAGCAGCTTAAGACAGGGGGAGACCCAGTACTTC. Translated, it gives CASSLRQGETQYF.

This chain links TRBV6-6 with TRBJ2-3, with D possibly being TRBD1 (6 bases). Trimming stripped 7 bases from V and 1 base from J, with 15 bases between. Germline lookup yields CDR1 MNHNY and CDR2 SVGAGI (reference sequence). The CDR3 sequence is 15 residues long. CDR3 sequence (DNA): TGTGCCAGCAAGGGACACACAGTTCGCACAGATACGCAGTATTTT. It codes for CASKGHTVRTDTQYF.